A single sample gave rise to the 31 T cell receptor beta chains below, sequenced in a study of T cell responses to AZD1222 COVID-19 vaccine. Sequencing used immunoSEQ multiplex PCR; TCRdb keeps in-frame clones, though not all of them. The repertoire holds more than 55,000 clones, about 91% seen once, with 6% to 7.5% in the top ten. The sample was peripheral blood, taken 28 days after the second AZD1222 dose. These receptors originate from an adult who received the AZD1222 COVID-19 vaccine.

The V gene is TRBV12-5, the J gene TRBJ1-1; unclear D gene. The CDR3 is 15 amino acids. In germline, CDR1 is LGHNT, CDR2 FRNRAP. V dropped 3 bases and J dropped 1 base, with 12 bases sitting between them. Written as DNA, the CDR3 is TGTGCTAGTGGTTTTCGGCAGGCCGGGAACACTGAAGCTTTCTTT. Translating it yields CASGFRQAGNTEAFF.

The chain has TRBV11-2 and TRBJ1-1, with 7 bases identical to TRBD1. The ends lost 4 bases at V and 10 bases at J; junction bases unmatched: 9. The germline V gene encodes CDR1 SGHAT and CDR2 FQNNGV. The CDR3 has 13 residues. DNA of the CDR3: TGTGCCAGCAGCTCTTCTACAGGGGTTAGAGCTTTCTTT. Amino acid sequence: CASSSSTGVRAFF.

CDR3 loop: CASSQDESYEQYF. In DNA, the CDR3 is TGTGCCAGCAGCCAGGACGAGTCCTACGAGCAGTACTTC. V and J are TRBV7-9 and TRBJ2-7; D not resolved. Per germline, CDR1 SEHNR and CDR2 FQNEAQ (reference sequence). The CDR3 consists of 13 residues. The ends were cut back, 5 bases at V and 1 base at J, with 9 bases in the middle.

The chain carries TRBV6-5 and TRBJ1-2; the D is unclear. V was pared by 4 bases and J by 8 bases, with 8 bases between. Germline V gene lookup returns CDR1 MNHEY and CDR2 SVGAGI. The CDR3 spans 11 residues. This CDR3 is CASSSLRGYTF. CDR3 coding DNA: TGTGCCAGCAGTTCTCTCCGGGGCTACACCTTC.

CDR3 loop: CASSKADRGAAEAFF. The CDR3 bases are TGCGCCAGCAGCAAGGCCGACAGGGGAGCCGCTGAAGCTTTCTTT. The V and J genes are TRBV5-1 and TRBJ1-1; 8 bases map to TRBD1. CDR1 is SGHRS and CDR2 is YFSETQ in the germline V gene. Germline trimming cut 4 bases from V and 6 bases from J; bases unmatched to any gene: 11. This CDR3 spans 15 amino acids.

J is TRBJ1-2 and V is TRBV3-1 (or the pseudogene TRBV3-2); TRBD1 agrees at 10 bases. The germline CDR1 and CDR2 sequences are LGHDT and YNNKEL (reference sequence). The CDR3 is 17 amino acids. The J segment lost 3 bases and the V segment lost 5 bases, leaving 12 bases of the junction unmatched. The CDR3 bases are TGTGCCAGCAGCGAAAACGTGGCGGGACAGGGGCACTATGGCTACACCTTC. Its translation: CASSENVAGQGHYGYTF.

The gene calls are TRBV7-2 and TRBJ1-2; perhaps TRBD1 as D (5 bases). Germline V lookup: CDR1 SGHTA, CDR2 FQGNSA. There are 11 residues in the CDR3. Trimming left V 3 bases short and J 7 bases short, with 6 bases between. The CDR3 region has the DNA TGTGCCAGCAGCTTCGGGGCTGGCTACACCTTC. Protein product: CASSFGAGYTF.

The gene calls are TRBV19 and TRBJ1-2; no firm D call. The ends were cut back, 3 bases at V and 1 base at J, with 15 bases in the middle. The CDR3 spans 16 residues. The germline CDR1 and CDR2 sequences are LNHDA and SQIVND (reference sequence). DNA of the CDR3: TGTGCCAGTAGTATGGGATTTCGGAACTTTAACTATGGCTACACCTTC. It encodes CASSMGFRNFNYGYTF.

The chain's CDR3 is CASSPSGSPLSYSNQPQHF. The CDR3 coding sequence is TGTGCCAGTAGCCCTTCAGGTTCCCCCCTCTCCTATAGCAATCAGCCCCAGCATTTT. The V and J genes are TRBV19 and TRBJ1-5; D uncertain. From germline, CDR1 is LNHDA and CDR2 SQIVND (reference sequence). V was shortened by 6 bases and J by 0 bases, with 24 bases between the two germline ends. CDR3 size: 19 residues. The entire variable domain, with the rest obtained from reference TRBV19 and TRBJ1-5, is as follows: DGGITQSPKYLFRKEGQNVTLSCEQNLNHDAMYWYRQDPGQGLRLIYYSQIVNDFQKGDIAEGYSVSREKKESFPLTVTSAQKNPTAFYLCASSPSGSPLSYSNQPQHFGDGTRLSIL.

In DNA form, the CDR3 reads TGTGCCAGCAGCAGCGGACTAGTAGGATACTACGAGCAGTACTTC. It encodes CASSSGLVGYYEQYF. The chain carries TRBV9 and TRBJ2-7; TRBD2 matches at 7 bases. Germline V gives CDR1 SGDLS, CDR2 YYNGEE. The CDR3 has 15 residues. Trimming at V came to 4 bases and at J to 3 bases, leaving 10 bases not matched to a gene.

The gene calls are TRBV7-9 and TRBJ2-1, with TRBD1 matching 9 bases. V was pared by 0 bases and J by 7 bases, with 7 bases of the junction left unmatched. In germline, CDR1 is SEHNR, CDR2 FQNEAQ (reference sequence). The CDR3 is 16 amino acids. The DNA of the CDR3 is TGTGCCAGCAGCTTAGCCGGGACAGGGAGGACAAATGAGCAGTTCTTC. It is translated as CASSLAGTGRTNEQFF.

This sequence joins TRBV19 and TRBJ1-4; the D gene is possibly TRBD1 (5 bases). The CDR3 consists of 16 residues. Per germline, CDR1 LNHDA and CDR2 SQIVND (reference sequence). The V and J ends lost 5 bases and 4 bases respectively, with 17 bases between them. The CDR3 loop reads CASSSGRRRGNEKLFF. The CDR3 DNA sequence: TGTGCCAGTAGTTCCGGCAGGCGGAGGGGTAATGAAAAACTGTTTTTT. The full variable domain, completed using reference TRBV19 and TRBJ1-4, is DGGITQSPKYLFRKEGQNVTLSCEQNLNHDAMYWYRQDPGQGLRLIYYSQIVNDFQKGDIAEGYSVSREKKESFPLTVTSAQKNPTAFYLCASSSGRRRGNEKLFFGSGTQLSVL.

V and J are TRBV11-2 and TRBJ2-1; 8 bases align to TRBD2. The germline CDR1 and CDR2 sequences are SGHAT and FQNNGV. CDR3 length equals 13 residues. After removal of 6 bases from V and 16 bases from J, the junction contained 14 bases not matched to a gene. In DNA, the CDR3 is TGTGCCAGCAGTAGGGCAGGCGCGGGAGGTTTTTTCTTC. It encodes CASSRAGAGGFFF.

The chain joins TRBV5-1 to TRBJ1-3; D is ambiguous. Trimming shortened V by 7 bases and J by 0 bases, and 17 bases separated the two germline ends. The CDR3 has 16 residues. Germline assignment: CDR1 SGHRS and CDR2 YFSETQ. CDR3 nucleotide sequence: TGCGCCAGCGCCCAGAGCGGCCCTAGCTCTGGAAACACCATATATTTT. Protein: CASAQSGPSSGNTIYF.

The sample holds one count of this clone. The CDR3 sequence is CASSPGQGQETQYF. CDR3 DNA sequence: TGCGCCAGCAGCCCCGGACAAGGCCAAGAGACCCAGTACTTC. The genes are TRBV5-1 and TRBJ2-5, with TRBD1 as a possible D gene (5 bases). V shed 4 bases and J shed 1 base, with 11 bases lying between them. Germline-derived CDR1 and CDR2 are SGHRS and YFSETQ. The CDR3 consists of 14 residues.

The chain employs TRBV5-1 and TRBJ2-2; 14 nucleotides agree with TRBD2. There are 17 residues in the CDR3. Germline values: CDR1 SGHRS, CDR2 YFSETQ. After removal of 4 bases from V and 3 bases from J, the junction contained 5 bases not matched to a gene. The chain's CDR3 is CASSPGLAGVYTGELFF. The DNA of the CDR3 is TGCGCCAGCAGCCCGGGACTAGCGGGAGTTTACACCGGGGAGCTGTTTTTT.

In nucleotides, the CDR3 is TGTGCCAGCAGCTTAAATGGTGGGGAAGAGACCCAGTACTTC. It codes for CASSLNGGEETQYF. The chain couples TRBV7-2 to TRBJ2-5; D remains ambiguous. V was shortened by 2 bases and J by 3 bases, with 10 bases between the two germline ends. CDR1 is SGHTA, CDR2 FQGNSA, per germline. The CDR3 sequence is 14 residues long.

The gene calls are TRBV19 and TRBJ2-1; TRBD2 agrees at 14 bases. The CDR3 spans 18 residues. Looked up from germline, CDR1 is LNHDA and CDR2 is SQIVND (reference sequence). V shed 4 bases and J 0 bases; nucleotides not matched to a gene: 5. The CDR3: CASSTGTSGSFSYNEQFF. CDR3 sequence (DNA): TGTGCCAGTAGTACCGGGACTAGCGGGAGTTTCTCCTACAATGAGCAGTTCTTC.

The CDR3 sequence: CASSLDLRLLGGYTF. CDR3 nucleotides: TGTGCCAGCAGCTTAGATCTAAGGCTCCTTGGGGGCTACACCTTC. The chain joins TRBV11-2 to TRBJ1-2; D is unresolved. V was trimmed by 0 bases and J by 8 bases, leaving 16 bases between them. The CDR3 covers 15 residues. Germline V lookup: CDR1 SGHAT, CDR2 FQNNGV.

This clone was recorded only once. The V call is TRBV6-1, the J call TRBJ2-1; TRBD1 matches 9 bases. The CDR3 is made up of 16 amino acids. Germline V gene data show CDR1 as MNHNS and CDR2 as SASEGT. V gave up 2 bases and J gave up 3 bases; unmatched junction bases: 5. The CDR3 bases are TGTGCCAGCAGTGAACGGACAGGGGTCATCTACAATGAGCAGTTCTTC. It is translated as CASSERTGVIYNEQFF.

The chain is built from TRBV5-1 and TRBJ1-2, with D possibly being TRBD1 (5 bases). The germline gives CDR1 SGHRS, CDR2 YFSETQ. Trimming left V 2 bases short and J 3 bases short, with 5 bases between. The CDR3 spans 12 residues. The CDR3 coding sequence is TGCGCCAGCAGCTTAGGGGACTATGGCTACACCTTC. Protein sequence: CASSLGDYGYTF.

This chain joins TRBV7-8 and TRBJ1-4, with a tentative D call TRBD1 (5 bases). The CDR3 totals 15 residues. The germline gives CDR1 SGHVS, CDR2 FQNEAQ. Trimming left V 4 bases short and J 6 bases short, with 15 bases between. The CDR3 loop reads CASSSSTQGYEKLFF. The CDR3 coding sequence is TGTGCCAGCAGCTCCTCAACGCAGGGTTATGAAAAACTGTTTTTT.

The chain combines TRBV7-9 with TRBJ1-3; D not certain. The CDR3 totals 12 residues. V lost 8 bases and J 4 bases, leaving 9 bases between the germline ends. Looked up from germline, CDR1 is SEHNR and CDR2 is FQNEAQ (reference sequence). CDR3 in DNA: TGTGCCAGCGGAAGCGACGGAAACACCATATATTTT. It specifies CASGSDGNTIYF.

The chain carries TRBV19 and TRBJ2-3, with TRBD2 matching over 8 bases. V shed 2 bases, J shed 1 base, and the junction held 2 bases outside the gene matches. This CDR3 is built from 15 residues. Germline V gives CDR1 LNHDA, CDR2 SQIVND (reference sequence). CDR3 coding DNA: TGTGCCAGTAGTATATCCGGGGGGGGCACAGATACGCAGTATTTT. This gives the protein CASSISGGGTDTQYF.

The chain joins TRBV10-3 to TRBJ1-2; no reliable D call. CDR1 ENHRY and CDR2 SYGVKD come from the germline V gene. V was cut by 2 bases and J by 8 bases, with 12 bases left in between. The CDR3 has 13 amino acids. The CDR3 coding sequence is TGTGCCATCAGTGAGACCCAGGAGAGGGGCTACACCTTC. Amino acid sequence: CAISETQERGYTF.

CDR3 nucleotides: TGTGCCAGCAGCCCAACAGGGCGATCTGGAAACACCATATATTTT. This encodes CASSPTGRSGNTIYF. The chain recombines TRBV5-6 with TRBJ1-3; D is possibly TRBD1 (6 bases). V was cut by 4 bases and J by 1 base, with 12 bases left in between. The germline V gene encodes CDR1 SGHDT and CDR2 YYEEEE. The CDR3 loop spans 15 amino acids.

The CDR3 is CASSDLAGGGTQYF. The CDR3 DNA follows: TGTGCCAGCAGTGACCTCGCGGGGGGCGGTACGCAGTATTTT. The chain links TRBV6-1 to TRBJ2-3; 8 nucleotides agree with TRBD2. Per the germline V gene, CDR1 is MNHNS and CDR2 is SASEGT. J was trimmed by 8 bases and V by 3 bases; bases with no gene match: 7. This CDR3 spans 14 amino acids.

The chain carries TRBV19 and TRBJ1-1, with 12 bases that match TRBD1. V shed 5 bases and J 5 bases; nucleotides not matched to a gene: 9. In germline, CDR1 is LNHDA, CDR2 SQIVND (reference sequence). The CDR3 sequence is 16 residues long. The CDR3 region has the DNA TGTGCCAGTAGTCCTCCAGGGACAGGGGGCCGGACTGAAGCTTTCTTT. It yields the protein CASSPPGTGGRTEAFF. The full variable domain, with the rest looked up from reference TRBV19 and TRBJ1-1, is DGGITQSPKYLFRKEGQNVTLSCEQNLNHDAMYWYRQDPGQGLRLIYYSQIVNDFQKGDIAEGYSVSREKKESFPLTVTSAQKNPTAFYLCASSPPGTGGRTEAFFGQGTRLTVV.

CDR3 protein: CASSRRQGGTYNEQFF. CDR3 bases: TGTGCCAGCAGTCGCCGACAGGGTGGGACCTACAATGAGCAGTTCTTC. The chain has TRBV7-2 and TRBJ2-1; 7 bases agree with TRBD1. V lost 6 bases to trimming and J lost 2 bases; unmatched junction nucleotides: 10. The CDR3 covers 16 residues. Germline CDR1 reads SGHTA; CDR2 reads FQGNSA.

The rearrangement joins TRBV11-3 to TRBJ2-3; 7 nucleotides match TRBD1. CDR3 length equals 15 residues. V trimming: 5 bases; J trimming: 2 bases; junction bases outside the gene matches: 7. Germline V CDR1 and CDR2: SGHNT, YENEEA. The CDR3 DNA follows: TGTGCCAGCAGCCTCGGACAGGACTTCACAGATACGCAGTATTTT. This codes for CASSLGQDFTDTQYF.

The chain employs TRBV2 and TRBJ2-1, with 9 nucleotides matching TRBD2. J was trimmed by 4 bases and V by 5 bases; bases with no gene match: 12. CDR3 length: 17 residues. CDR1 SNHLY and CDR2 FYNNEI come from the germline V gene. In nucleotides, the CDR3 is TGTGCCAGCAGTTACTCGGGGGTAGCGGGAGTTTACAATGAGCAGTTCTTC. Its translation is CASSYSGVAGVYNEQFF.